The clone carrying this T cell receptor (beta chain) came up many times. Its antigen remains unknown. The CDR3 is made up of 15 amino acids. The ends were cut back, 0 bases at V and 1 base at J, with 10 bases in the middle. Germline loops: CDR1 SGHKS, CDR2 YYEKEE (reference sequence). Each CDR3 protein gets one entry after TCRdb re-called the PCR reads with MiXCR. Found here are roughly 630,000 distinct CDR3 sequences, roughly 23% of them singletons; the top ten hold about 0.78%. The data originate from a study of molecular identifiers for immune sequencing clone quantification. Broader study findings: Over 97% of effector molecules, but under 1% in naive cells, were held by clones with more than 20 RNA copies. The sizes of highly expanded clones could be underestimated when identical TCR molecules share a barcode.

The source of this sequence is a human donor in good health. Some libraries in this study had Jurkat cell RNA spiked in. The sample was naive CD8+ T cells from blood, with Jurkat cell RNA spiked in. The subset denotes: FACS-sorted CD8+CD4-CCR7+CD45RA+ naive T cells. The V call is TRBV5-5, the J call TRBJ1-1; D is ambiguous. The CDR3 nucleotides read TGTGCCAGCAGCTTGGTACCGGTAGAGAACACTGAAGCTTTCTTT. It specifies CASSLVPVENTEAFF.